This TCR beta chain is drawn from a study of T-cell reconstitution after alpha-beta-depleted transplantation in children (dated by TCRdb to between 2015 and 2016). For the study in its entirety: The study quantitatively tracked T-cell immune reconstitution after TCRalphabeta/CD19-depleted allogeneic hematopoietic cell transplantation in children using TCR repertoire profiling.

Summary of the overall study and its limitations: In some patients, high TCRbeta diversity at day 60 was attributed to recipient T cells and intrathymic progenitors that had survived conditioning. Over subsequent months, a decline in hyperexpanded clone frequencies was noted, and after one year, T-cell counts and TCRbeta diversity were mostly ascribed to newly produced T cells. About two months after transplant, the apparently early recovery of alphabetaT-cell counts reportedly depended on just several hundred clones that had expanded rapidly and came from non-depleted graft cells.

Concerning this clonotype: This receptor's antigen is unknown. No much larger clone is present one base from it, and per-base qualities are unavailable.

V lost 3 bases and J lost 7 bases; the stretch between them is 7 bases long. Inclusive of the bounding cysteine and phenylalanine, the CDR3 is 12 residues long. Only the CDR3 portion is preserved as DNA: 36 bases, with reading frame beginning at the first base. Via the germline V gene (reference sequence), CDR1 is DFQATT and CDR2 SNEGSKA. The library was prepared using PCR. Data came from an Illumina HiSeq 2500. TCR libraries were prepared with molecular barcoding, using unique molecular identifiers to normalize TCRbeta repertoire quantification. Using fastp at Q25 and MiXCR, TCRdb reprocessed the public reads and kept productive beta chains. Rows are unified per CDR3 protein, each entry keeping the most common DNA and genes. The table for this sample lists about a million distinct CDR3 sequences; less than 30% of them were counted only once. The biggest ten clones account for more than 25% of the sample.

Explained via the paper, the treatment or condition label denotes: allogeneic hematopoietic cell transplantation with graft depleted of TCRalphabeta T cells and CD19 B cells. TCRalphabeta/CD19-depleted allogeneic hematopoietic cell grafts were given to the transplant recipients, all of whom were children. The receptor's source is a boy under two years old who had a stem cell transplant for SCID, so the T cells may come from the graft donor. The V and J segments used are TRBV20-1 and TRBJ1-6; TRBD1 is a weak D gene call, 6 bases matching. Sample: PBMCs, mostly from graft donor cells, taken 360 days after TCRalphabeta/CD19-depleted stem cell transplant. The CDR3 in this case is CSARGANSPLHF. The DNA reads TGCAGTGCTAGGGGGGCAAATTCACCCCTCCACTTT.